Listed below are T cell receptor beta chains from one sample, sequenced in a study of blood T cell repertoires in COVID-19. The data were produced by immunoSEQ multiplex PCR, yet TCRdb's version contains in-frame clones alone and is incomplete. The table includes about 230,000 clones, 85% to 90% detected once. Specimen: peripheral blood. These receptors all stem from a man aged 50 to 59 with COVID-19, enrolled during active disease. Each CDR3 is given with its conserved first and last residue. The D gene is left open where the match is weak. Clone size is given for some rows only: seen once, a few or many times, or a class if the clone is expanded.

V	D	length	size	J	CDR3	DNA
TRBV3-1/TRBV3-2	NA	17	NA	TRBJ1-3	CASSLTPGGSGGNTIYF	TGTGCCAGCAGCCTGACCCCGGGGGGCTCGGGAGGAAACACCATATATTTT
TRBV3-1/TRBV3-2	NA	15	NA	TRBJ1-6	CASSQLPGWNSPLHF	TGTGCCAGCAGCCAACTTCCAGGGTGGAATTCACCCCTCCACTTT
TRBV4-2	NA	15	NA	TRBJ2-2	CASSQSSSNTGELFF	TGTGCCAGCAGCCAATCTAGCTCGAACACCGGGGAGCTGTTTTTT
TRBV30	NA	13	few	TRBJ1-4	CAWSGATNEKLFF	TGTGCCTGGAGTGGAGCAACTAATGAAAAACTGTTTTTT
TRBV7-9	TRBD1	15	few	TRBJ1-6	CASSFRTGGNSPLHF	TGTGCCAGCAGCTTCCGGACAGGGGGCAATTCACCCCTCCACTTT
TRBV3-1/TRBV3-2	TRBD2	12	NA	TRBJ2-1	CASSPGGNEQFF	TGTGCCAGCAGCCCGGGGGGGAATGAGCAGTTCTTC
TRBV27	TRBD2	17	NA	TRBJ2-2	CASSWGLAGANTGELFF	TGTGCCAGCAGTTGGGGACTAGCGGGAGCGAACACCGGGGAGCTGTTTTTT
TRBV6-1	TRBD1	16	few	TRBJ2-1	CASSDPGTGGYNEQFF	TGTGCCAGCAGTGATCCCGGGACAGGGGGCTACAATGAGCAGTTCTTC
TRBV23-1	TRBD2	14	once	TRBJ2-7	CAGSGAGGTYEQYF	TGCGCCGGGTCAGGGGCGGGAGGCACCTACGAGCAGTACTTC
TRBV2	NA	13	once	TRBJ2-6	CAKGYSGANVLTF	TGTGCCAAGGGGTACTCTGGGGCCAACGTCCTGACTTTC
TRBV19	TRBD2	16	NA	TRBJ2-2	CASSIDGGGATGELFF	TGTGCCAGTAGTATTGATGGCGGGGGGGCAACCGGGGAGCTGTTTTTT
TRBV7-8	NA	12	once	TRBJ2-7	CASSFSNYEQYF	TGTGCCAGCAGCTTTTCTAACTACGAGCAGTACTTC
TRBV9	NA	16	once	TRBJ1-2	CASSVDPIFGGYGYTF	TGTGCCAGCAGCGTAGACCCCATTTTTGGGGGGTATGGCTACACCTTC
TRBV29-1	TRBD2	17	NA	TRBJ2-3	CSVGGFLAGGYTDTQYF	TGCAGCGTTGGTGGCTTTTTAGCGGGAGGGTACACAGATACGCAGTATTTT
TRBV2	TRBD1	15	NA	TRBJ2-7	CASSSPGQGSYEQYF	TGTGCCAGCAGTTCTCCGGGACAGGGGAGCTACGAGCAGTACTTC
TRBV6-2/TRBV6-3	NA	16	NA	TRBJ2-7	CASSRRGVRFAYEQYF	TGTGCCAGCAGCCGAAGGGGCGTACGGTTCGCCTACGAGCAGTACTTC
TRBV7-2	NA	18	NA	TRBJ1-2	CASSLGASILSSNYGYTF	TGTGCCAGCAGCTTAGGGGCCAGTATACTTTCATCCAACTATGGCTACACCTTC
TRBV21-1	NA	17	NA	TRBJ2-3	CASRKKGKRNCTDTQYF	TGTGCCAGCAGAAAAAAGGGAAAGCGGAATTGCACAGATACGCAGTATTTT
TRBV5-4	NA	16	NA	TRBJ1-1	CASSLASRGSSTEAFF	TGTGCCAGCAGCTTGGCCTCTAGGGGGTCGAGCACTGAAGCTTTCTTT
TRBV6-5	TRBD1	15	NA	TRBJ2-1	CVSSNDRGSYNEQFF	TGTGTCAGCAGCAACGACAGGGGGTCCTACAATGAGCAGTTCTTC
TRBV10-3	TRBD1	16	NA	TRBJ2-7	CAIRPYEGQGAYEQYF	TGTGCCATCAGGCCATACGAAGGACAGGGGGCTTACGAGCAGTACTTC